Shown below are 14 T cell receptor beta chains from a single sample sequenced in a study of T cell repertoires in cytomegalovirus infection (dated by TCRdb to 2018 to 2020). The instrument given in TCRdb is Illumina HiSeq 1500. TCRdb redid the processing of the public reads, applying fastp at Q25 and MiXCR, and retained in-frame beta chains. A single entry per CDR3 protein holds the most common genes and DNA from its merged rows. In this sample the table shows approximately 250,000 distinct CDR3 sequences, approximately 9.2% of which occur a single time. The ten largest account for roughly 16% of the sample. Sequencing used PBMCs. These receptors were collected from a human donor in good health (CMV status not recorded). Some clones in this sample may be carry-over from other donors' samples.

Note on this clonotype: A clone one base away is much larger, so this may be a read error. The CDR3 carries no conserved terminal phenylalanine or tryptophan, so it likely arises from a read error. The chain uses TRBV7-8 and TRBJ2-5; D is ambiguous. V gave up 2 bases and J gave up 3 bases, with 4 bases separating them. The CDR3 has 12 residues. Germline values: CDR1 SGHVS, CDR2 FQNEAQ. The CDR3 protein is CASSLREETQYL. DNA of the CDR3: TGTGCCAGCAGCTTAAGGGAAGAGACCCAGTACCTC.

This clonotype was observed many times. The J gene is TRBJ2-3, the V gene TRBV7-2; 7 nucleotides agree with TRBD1. In germline, CDR1 is SGHTA, CDR2 FQGNSA. V lost 7 bases, J lost 2 bases, and 6 bases stayed unmatched. The CDR3 consists of 14 residues. The CDR3 DNA follows: TGTGCCAGCACCCGGGACAGAGTCACAGATACGCAGTATTTT. The encoded protein is CASTRDRVTDTQYF.

This clonotype has a count of ten or more. The chain couples TRBV6-2 or TRBV6-3 to TRBJ2-5, with D uncertain. The ends were cut back, 2 bases at V and 5 bases at J, with 6 bases in the middle. Germline values: CDR1 MNHEY, CDR2 SVGEGT. CDR3 size: 12 residues. In DNA form, the CDR3 reads TGTGCCAGCAGTTACCGTAGGGAGACCCAGTACTTC. Translated, it gives CASSYRRETQYF.

This clonotype was picked up a small number of times. This rearrangement joins TRBV7-2 to TRBJ1-3, with 7 bases identical to TRBD1. This CDR3 has 15 amino acids. Looked up from germline, CDR1 is SGHTA and CDR2 is FQGNSA. J lost 4 bases, V lost 3 bases, and 6 bases had no gene match. Here the CDR3 DNA reads TGTGCCAGCAGCTTTGGTGACAGGGCCGGAAACACCATATATTTT. This sequence encodes CASSFGDRAGNTIYF.

This clonotype was counted ten times or more. CDR3 region: CASRGSTPRNEQFF. The CDR3 DNA is TGTGCCAGCAGAGGCTCGACACCACGCAATGAGCAGTTCTTC. The chain joins TRBV25-1 to TRBJ2-1, with D uncertain. The CDR3 is made up of 14 amino acids. Germline lookup yields CDR1 MGHDK and CDR2 SYGVNS. V was shortened by 6 bases and J by 6 bases, with 15 bases between the two germline ends.

This clonotype was seen at least ten times. CDR3 region: CASRQGRTGELFF. In DNA, the CDR3 is TGCGCCAGCAGACAGGGGCGCACCGGGGAGCTGTTTTTT. The chain carries TRBV10-2 and TRBJ2-2; 7 bases map to TRBD1. V lost 6 bases to trimming and J lost 4 bases; unmatched junction nucleotides: 2. Germline V gene data show CDR1 as WSHSY and CDR2 as SAAADI. The CDR3 is 13 amino acids.

This clonotype was recorded a few times. The chain uses TRBV9 and TRBJ2-5; 7 nucleotides align to TRBD2. In germline, CDR1 is SGDLS, CDR2 YYNGEE. This CDR3 spans 17 amino acids. The trim removed 2 bases at V and 4 bases at J, leaving 14 bases unmatched. CDR3 region: CASSVFEGGPSGETQYF. CDR3 in DNA: TGTGCCAGCAGCGTCTTTGAGGGAGGGCCCTCTGGAGAGACCCAGTACTTC.

This clonotype occurred many times. The chain carries TRBV7-2 and TRBJ1-1; D unclear. Trimming took 5 bases from V and 4 from J, leaving 11 bases between them. The CDR3 contains 13 residues. Germline V gene sequence: CDR1 SGHTA, CDR2 FQGNSA. The CDR3 loop is CASSRLVTTEAFF. The CDR3 coding sequence is TGTGCCAGCAGCCGACTCGTGACCACTGAAGCTTTCTTT.

There are many counts of this clonotype. J is TRBJ2-7 and V is TRBV7-2, with TRBD2 identical over 12 bases. V lost 5 bases to trimming and J lost 0 bases; unmatched junction nucleotides: 2. The germline CDR1 and CDR2 sequences are SGHTA and FQGNSA. There are 15 residues in the CDR3. CDR3 in DNA: TGTGCCAGCAGCAGGACTAGCGGGGCCTCCTACGAGCAGTACTTC. Its protein is CASSRTSGASYEQYF.

V gene TRBV28 combines with J gene TRBJ1-2, with D unresolved. From germline, CDR1 is MDHEN and CDR2 SYDVKM. The CDR3 covers 15 residues. Deletions cut 6 bases from V and 4 bases from J, with 18 bases between. CDR3 nucleotide sequence: TGTGCCAGCAGACACGACCCGTCGACGGGCTATGGCTACACCTTC. Its translation: CASRHDPSTGYGYTF.

This clonotype appeared many times. The chain employs TRBV20-1 and TRBJ2-5, with 8 bases matching TRBD2. The CDR3 extends over 15 amino acids. The germline gives CDR1 DFQATT, CDR2 SNEGSKA (reference sequence). J lost 3 bases, V lost 3 bases, and 9 bases had no gene match. The CDR3 nucleotides read TGCAGTGCTAGCAACTTACTAGCGGCCAAAGAGACCCAGTACTTC. Translation gives CSASNLLAAKETQYF.

V is TRBV7-2 and J is TRBJ1-2; 8 bases agree with TRBD1. The CDR3 spans 15 residues. V lost 1 base to trimming and J lost 11 bases; unmatched junction nucleotides: 12. The germline CDR1 and CDR2 sequences are SGHTA and FQGNSA. In DNA, the CDR3 is TGTGCCAGCAGCTTAGACTTCGGGACAGGTCTTTATTACACCTTC. Translating gives CASSLDFGTGLYYTF.

The chain combines TRBV5-1 with TRBJ2-1; D is possibly TRBD1 (7 bases). This CDR3 has 15 amino acids. V was clipped by 4 bases and J by 4 bases, with 15 bases between them. Germline V gives CDR1 SGHRS, CDR2 YFSETQ. This chain's CDR3 is CASSLGGTEYNEQFF. CDR3 bases: TGCGCCAGCAGCCTAGGGGGGACAGAATACAATGAGCAGTTCTTC.

This clonotype has more than one count but fewer than ten. The V and J genes are TRBV2 and TRBJ1-5; tentative D call: TRBD1 (5 bases). This CDR3 has 13 amino acids. Trimming shortened V by 3 bases and J by 4 bases, and 7 bases separated the two germline ends. Germline CDR1 reads SNHLY; CDR2 reads FYNNEI. The CDR3, as DNA: TGTGCCAGCAGTGACAGGGAGAATCAGCCCCAGCATTTT. The encoded protein is CASSDRENQPQHF.